The 2 T cell receptor beta chains below come from one sample, sequenced in a study of shared clonotypes between healthy human individuals. The table came from immunoSEQ multiplex PCR; TCRdb's copy has only in-frame clones and leaves some out. The data show approximately 2.5 million clones, under 95% seen once. The sample comprised naive CD4+ T cells from PBMCs. Subset specified: CD45RA+ positively selected. The receptors were sampled from a man aged 18 to 29 in good health. Some clones in this sample may be carry-over from other donors' samples.

This clone has just one count. The chain recombines TRBV6-1 with TRBJ2-1; D is ambiguous. Per germline, CDR1 MNHNS and CDR2 SASEGT. The CDR3 runs to 15 residues. Trimming took off 6 bases at V and 1 base at J, with 13 bases between the two ends. The CDR3 DNA sequence: TGTGCCAGCAGCTCCGGCCGTGCGTCCTACAATGAGCAGTTCTTC. It yields the protein CASSSGRASYNEQFF.

The chain joins TRBV29-1 to TRBJ2-1, with 7 bases fitting TRBD2. CDR3 length: 15 residues. Germline V lookup: CDR1 SQVTM, CDR2 ANQGSEA. V shed 6 bases and J 7 bases; nucleotides not matched to a gene: 15. In nucleotides, the CDR3 is TGCAGCGTCCAGTCCGCAGCGGGGTCTTTGAATGAGCAGTTCTTC. Protein product: CSVQSAAGSLNEQFF.